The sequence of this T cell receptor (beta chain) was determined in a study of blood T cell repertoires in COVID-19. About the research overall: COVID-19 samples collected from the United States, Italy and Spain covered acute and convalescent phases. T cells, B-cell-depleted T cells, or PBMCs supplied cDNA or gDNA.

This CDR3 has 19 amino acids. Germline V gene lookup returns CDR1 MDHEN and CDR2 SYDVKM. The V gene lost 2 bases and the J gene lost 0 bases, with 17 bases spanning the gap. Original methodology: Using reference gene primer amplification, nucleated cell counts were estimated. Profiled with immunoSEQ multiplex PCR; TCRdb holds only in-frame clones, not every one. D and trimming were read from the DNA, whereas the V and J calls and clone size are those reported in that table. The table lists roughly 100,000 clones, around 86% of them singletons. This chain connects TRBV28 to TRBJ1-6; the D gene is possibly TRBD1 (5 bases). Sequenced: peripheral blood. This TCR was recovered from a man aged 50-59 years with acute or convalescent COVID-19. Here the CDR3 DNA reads TGTGCCAGCAGTTTACTGACAGCCAGATCCAGCTCCTATAATTCACCCCTCCACTTT. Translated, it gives CASSLLTARSSSYNSPLHF.